Listed below are T cell receptor beta chains from one sample, sequenced in a study of control samples from healthy donors and cancer patients. Sequenced by immunoSEQ multiplex PCR; TCRdb stores in-frame clones only, minus some. Of 25,000 to 30,000 clones listed, about 83% are singletons. The sample was PBMCs. The receptors shown here come from a woman aged 40 to 50 with lung cancer. Both conserved end residues are part of each CDR3. D genes are given only for firm matches. Size is stated for part of the rows, as once, few or many counts, or as a class when the clone is expanded.

V gene: TRBV28; J gene: TRBJ2-1; clone size: -; D gene: TRBD2; CDR3 protein: CASSLGLAGGRNEQFF; CDR3 DNA: TGTGCCAGCAGTCTAGGACTAGCGGGGGGCCGAAATGAGCAGTTCTTC
V gene: TRBV18; J gene: TRBJ2-5; clone size: -; D gene: -; CDR3 protein: CASSAVDRGVEETQYF; CDR3 DNA: TGTGCCAGCTCAGCAGTCGACCGGGGCGTTGAAGAGACCCAGTACTTC
V gene: TRBV30; J gene: TRBJ1-2; clone size: few; D gene: TRBD1; CDR3 protein: CARDDRGLSGYTF; CDR3 DNA: TGTGCCCGTGATGACAGGGGCCTAAGTGGCTACACCTTC
V gene: TRBV30; J gene: TRBJ1-2; clone size: -; D gene: -; CDR3 protein: CAWARTAYGYTF; CDR3 DNA: TGTGCCTGGGCTCGGACTGCCTATGGCTACACCTTC
V gene: TRBV7-7; J gene: TRBJ1-4; clone size: -; D gene: TRBD1; CDR3 protein: CASSLGGQVLNEKLFF; CDR3 DNA: TGTGCCAGCAGCTTAGGCGGACAGGTACTTAATGAAAAACTGTTTTTT
V gene: TRBV27; J gene: TRBJ2-3; clone size: -; D gene: TRBD1; CDR3 protein: CASSPNPAGTGFNTDTQYF; CDR3 DNA: TGTGCCAGCAGTCCAAACCCCGCCGGGACAGGGTTTAACACAGATACGCAGTATTTT
V gene: TRBV19; J gene: TRBJ2-7; clone size: -; D gene: -; CDR3 protein: CASSIGYEQYF; CDR3 DNA: TGTGCCAGTAGTATAGGTTACGAGCAGTACTTC
V gene: TRBV3-1/TRBV3-2; J gene: TRBJ2-5; clone size: -; D gene: -; CDR3 protein: CASSQSNGALGGQETQYF; CDR3 DNA: TGTGCCAGCAGCCAGAGCAACGGGGCTCTCGGGGGCCAAGAGACCCAGTACTTC
V gene: TRBV7-2; J gene: TRBJ2-7; clone size: -; D gene: -; CDR3 protein: CASSLETGHYEQYF; CDR3 DNA: TGTGCCAGCAGCCTTGAGACAGGACACTACGAGCAGTACTTC
V gene: TRBV11-3; J gene: TRBJ2-3; clone size: -; D gene: -; CDR3 protein: CASSLDRPEDTQYF; CDR3 DNA: TGTGCCAGCAGCTTAGACAGGCCCGAAGATACGCAGTATTTT
V gene: TRBV6-2/TRBV6-3; J gene: TRBJ2-7; clone size: few; D gene: -; CDR3 protein: CASSSPEGVTYEQYF; CDR3 DNA: TGTGCCAGCAGTTCCCCCGAGGGGGTTACCTACGAGCAGTACTTC
V gene: TRBV21-1; J gene: TRBJ1-2; clone size: -; D gene: -; CDR3 protein: CASSALPDFYGYTF; CDR3 DNA: TGTGCCAGCAGCGCCTTGCCAGACTTCTATGGCTACACCTTC
V gene: TRBV4-2; J gene: TRBJ1-5; clone size: -; D gene: -; CDR3 protein: CASSQEWTHNQPQHF; CDR3 DNA: TGTGCCAGCAGCCAAGAGTGGACTCACAATCAGCCCCAGCATTTT
V gene: TRBV27; J gene: TRBJ2-7; clone size: once; D gene: -; CDR3 protein: CASTNAPGPTVEQYF; CDR3 DNA: TGTGCCAGCACGAATGCCCCGGGACCTACCGTCGAGCAGTACTTC
V gene: TRBV7-9; J gene: TRBJ2-1; clone size: -; D gene: TRBD1; CDR3 protein: CASSLGWGQEINEQFF; CDR3 DNA: TGTGCCAGCAGCTTGGGGTGGGGACAGGAGATTAATGAGCAGTTCTTC
V gene: TRBV7-9; J gene: TRBJ1-2; clone size: once; D gene: TRBD1; CDR3 protein: CASSTVGQGRDGYTF; CDR3 DNA: TGTGCCAGCAGCACAGTAGGACAGGGCAGAGATGGCTACACCTTC
V gene: TRBV18; J gene: TRBJ2-7; clone size: -; D gene: -; CDR3 protein: CASSPNRAHEQYF; CDR3 DNA: TGTGCCAGCTCACCCAACAGGGCCCACGAGCAGTACTTC
V gene: TRBV12-5; J gene: TRBJ1-1; clone size: once; D gene: -; CDR3 protein: CASGLVSGRGGGNTEAFF; CDR3 DNA: TGTGCTAGTGGTTTGGTATCGGGAAGGGGAGGGGGAAACACTGAAGCTTTCTTT